This T cell receptor beta chain was recorded in a study of T cells in Graves' hyperthyroidism and ophthalmopathy. Germline lookup yields CDR1 SGHNT and CDR2 YENEEA. The CDR3 spans 16 residues. V trimming: 1 base; J trimming: 3 bases; junction bases outside the gene matches: 4. Amplification yielded TCR beta CDR3 regions, with RNA transcripts as the source. The HTBI primer set was used in a first-round RT-PCR of the TCR CDR3. TCRdb fed the multiplex PCR reads into MiXCR, producing one record per CDR3 protein. This sample has 280,000 or so distinct CDR3 sequences, with 20% to 25% found just once. This clonotype was observed many times.

What was sequenced was blood. The TCR comes from a man aged 40-50 years with Graves' hyperthyroidism that later progressed to Graves' ophthalmopathy. This chain links TRBV11-3 with TRBJ2-2; the match to TRBD2 covers 8 bases. CDR3 in DNA: TGTGCCAGCAGCTTAGTGGTAGCGGGACACACCGGGGAGCTGTTTTTT. Protein: CASSLVVAGHTGELFF.